Below, 19 T cell receptor beta chains from the same sample are listed, as sequenced in a study of blood T cell repertoires in COVID-19. TCRdb's table, derived via immunoSEQ multiplex PCR, lists solely in-frame clones and lacks some. This table has about 170,000 clones, around 89% appearing once. What was sequenced was peripheral blood. These receptors came from a man aged 45-60 years who had recovered from COVID-19.

The gene calls are TRBV10-1 and TRBJ2-2, with 9 bases matching TRBD1. This CDR3 is 16 amino acids long. Germline V CDR1 and CDR2: WNHNN, SYGVQD (reference sequence). The trim removed 6 bases at V and 4 bases at J, leaving 9 bases unmatched. CDR3 DNA: TGCGCCAGCAGGGGGGCCGGGACAGGGTGCACCGGGGAGCTGTTTTTT. Encoded protein: CASRGAGTGCTGELFF.

This chain connects TRBV7-8 to TRBJ2-7; D is perhaps TRBD1 (6 bases). From germline, CDR1 is SGHVS and CDR2 FQNEAQ. V gave up 3 bases and J gave up 0 bases, with 9 bases separating them. This CDR3 spans 14 amino acids. This chain's CDR3 is CASSFRDNSYEQYF. For the CDR3, the DNA is TGTGCCAGCAGCTTCCGGGACAACTCCTACGAGCAGTACTTC. The variable domain in full, with the rest retrieved from reference TRBV7-8 and TRBJ2-7, is GAGVSQSPRYKVAKRGQDVALRCDPISGHVSLFWYQQALGQGPEFLTYFQNEAQLDKSGLPSDRFFAERPEGSVSTLKIQRTQQEDSAVYLCASSFRDNSYEQYFGPGTRLTVT.

The chain carries TRBV19 and TRBJ1-2; possible D gene TRBD1, 5 bases. The CDR3 runs to 15 residues. V lost 6 bases and J 0 bases, leaving 14 bases between the germline ends. The V gene's germline CDR1 is LNHDA and CDR2 SQIVND (reference sequence). The CDR3 DNA is TGTGCCAGTAGCCGGACACCTATACCTAACTATGGCTACACCTTC. Translated, it gives CASSRTPIPNYGYTF.

The chain links TRBV5-1 to TRBJ2-3; TRBD2 agrees at 7 bases. This CDR3 is built from 15 residues. Germline-derived CDR1 and CDR2 are SGHRS and YFSETQ. J gave up 4 bases and V 3 bases, and 8 bases lay outside the gene matches. The DNA of the CDR3 is TGCGCCAGCAGCTCGCTAGCGGCTAGGGCAGATACGCAGTATTTT. Encoded protein: CASSSLAARADTQYF.

This clone was detected a few times. The chain couples TRBV27 to TRBJ2-7, with 9 bases that match TRBD1. The germline CDR1 and CDR2 sequences are MNHEY and SMNVEV (reference sequence). J lost 2 bases, V lost 3 bases, and 2 bases had no gene match. The length of the CDR3 is 14 residues. CDR3 DNA: TGTGCCAGCAGTTTCGGGACAGGGACCTACGAGCAGTACTTC. Its translation is CASSFGTGTYEQYF.

The chain employs TRBV2 and TRBJ2-7; the D is unclear. There are 14 residues in the CDR3. V gave up 1 base and J gave up 0 bases, with 7 bases separating them. CDR1 and CDR2 from the germline V gene are SNHLY and FYNNEI. CDR3 sequence reads: CASSEVAVSYEQYF. The CDR3 DNA sequence: TGTGCCAGCAGTGAAGTGGCAGTCTCCTACGAGCAGTACTTC.

CDR3 DNA sequence: TGTGCCAGTAGTAGACTAGCGGGGGGAGATACGCAGTATTTT. The encoded protein is CASSRLAGGDTQYF. The rearrangement joins TRBV19 to TRBJ2-3, with TRBD2 matching 13 bases. Germline loops: CDR1 LNHDA, CDR2 SQIVND (reference sequence). This CDR3 spans 14 amino acids. Trimming took 4 bases from V and 5 from J; bases not matched to a gene: 0.

The V call is TRBV9, the J call TRBJ2-1; 8 bases are a match to TRBD2. The CDR3 runs 14 residues. The germline gives CDR1 SGDLS, CDR2 YYNGEE. V was pared by 3 bases and J by 8 bases, with 7 bases of the junction left unmatched. The CDR3 DNA is TGTGCCAGCAGCGCGGGACTAGAATACGATGAGCAGTTCTTC. Translating gives CASSAGLEYDEQFF.

This chain joins TRBV12-3 or TRBV12-4 and TRBJ1-2, with D maybe TRBD1 (6 bases). This CDR3 has 12 residues. With 2 bases removed from V and 8 bases from J, the gap between germline ends came to 9 bases. The CDR3 DNA reads as TGTGCCAGCAGTTTACACAGGGAGGGCTACACCTTC. It encodes CASSLHREGYTF.

The count of this clone is one. The J gene is TRBJ1-1, the V gene TRBV29-1; no clear D. The CDR3 contains 13 residues. Trimming pared 0 bases from V and 4 bases from J, leaving 9 bases between. The germline CDR1 and CDR2 sequences are SQVTM and ANQGSEA. CDR3: CSVEDLGSTEAFF. In DNA, the CDR3 is TGCAGCGTTGAAGATCTAGGAAGCACTGAAGCTTTCTTT.

This chain's CDR3 is CASSIGTTDYGYTF. The CDR3 nucleotides are TGTGCCAGTAGTATAGGGACAACGGACTATGGCTACACCTTC. The rearrangement uses TRBV19 and TRBJ1-2, with a possible D match to TRBD1 (5 bases). CDR1 and CDR2 from the germline V gene are LNHDA and SQIVND (reference sequence). The V end was cut by 1 base, the J end by 3 bases, with 9 bases between. The CDR3 runs 14 residues.

This clone has a single count. This chain uses TRBV29-1 with TRBJ1-1, with a tentative D call TRBD1 (5 bases). This CDR3 spans 13 amino acids. Germline CDR1 SQVTM, CDR2 ANQGSEA. The germline V and J ends were trimmed by 8 bases and 0 bases, with 13 bases remaining between them. CDR3 coding DNA: TGCAGCACCCTCGGGGGGGTGAACACTGAAGCTTTCTTT. It codes for CSTLGGVNTEAFF.

The chain has TRBV19 and TRBJ1-5; D may be TRBD1 (6 bases). This CDR3 region has 14 residues. Germline CDR1 LNHDA, CDR2 SQIVND (reference sequence). With 5 bases removed from V and 6 bases from J, the gap between germline ends came to 14 bases. CDR3 amino acids: CASSLQGWSQPQHF. CDR3 nucleotides: TGTGCCAGTAGTCTACAGGGATGGAGTCAGCCCCAGCATTTT.

This clone was seen once. The J gene is TRBJ2-5, the V gene TRBV2; the match to TRBD2 covers 10 bases. The CDR3 covers 16 residues. The trim removed 5 bases at V and 5 bases at J, leaving 11 bases unmatched. Germline V gives CDR1 SNHLY, CDR2 FYNNEI. CDR3 nucleotide sequence: TGTGCCAGCAGTCGGACTAGCGGACGAGGGCAGGAGACCCAGTACTTC. This translates into CASSRTSGRGQETQYF.

V usage is TRBV14 and J usage is TRBJ2-3; possible D gene TRBD1, 5 bases. Trimming shortened V by 3 bases and J by 0 bases, and 16 bases separated the two germline ends. This CDR3 is built from 17 residues. Per the germline V gene, CDR1 is SGHDN and CDR2 is FVKESK. In nucleotides, the CDR3 is TGTGCCAGCAGCCAGAAGATCAGGACATCTAGCACAGATACGCAGTATTTT. As protein: CASSQKIRTSSTDTQYF.

CDR3 protein: CASSSRQVTNTEAFF. CDR3 nucleotides: TGTGCCAGCAGCTCTCGACAGGTCACGAACACTGAAGCTTTCTTT. The rearrangement uses TRBV3-1 (or the pseudogene TRBV3-2) and TRBJ1-1; D might be TRBD1 (6 bases). The CDR3 is 15 amino acids. Germline CDR1 is LGHDT and CDR2 is YNNKEL (reference sequence). The germline V and J ends were trimmed by 5 bases and 1 base, with 14 bases remaining between them.

The chain employs TRBV6-2 or TRBV6-3 and TRBJ2-7; D is uncertain. The CDR3 has 12 residues. Germline assignment: CDR1 MNHEY and CDR2 SVGEGT. V was cut by 2 bases and J by 4 bases, with 6 bases left in between. Here the CDR3 reads CASSYNRYEQYF. In DNA, the CDR3 is TGTGCCAGCAGTTACAACAGATACGAGCAGTACTTC.

This chain joins TRBV13 and TRBJ2-4, with 9 bases aligning to TRBD1. V was pared by 5 bases and J by 2 bases, with 13 bases of the junction left unmatched. The CDR3 covers 18 residues. Germline CDR1 reads PRHDT; CDR2 reads FYEKMQ (reference sequence). CDR3 sequence: CASSKGQGGTMPKNIQYF. The CDR3 nucleotides read TGTGCCAGCAGCAAGGGACAGGGAGGGACGATGCCCAAAAACATTCAGTACTTC.

The V call is TRBV5-4, the J call TRBJ2-7, with D possibly matching TRBD2 (6 bases). Deletions cut 9 bases from V and 3 bases from J, with 19 bases between. This CDR3 comprises 14 residues. Germline V lookup: CDR1 SGHNT, CDR2 YYREEE (reference sequence). CDR3 bases: TGTGCCACCGCGGGAAGCCTTGGTGTCTACGAGCAGTACTTC. It codes for CATAGSLGVYEQYF.